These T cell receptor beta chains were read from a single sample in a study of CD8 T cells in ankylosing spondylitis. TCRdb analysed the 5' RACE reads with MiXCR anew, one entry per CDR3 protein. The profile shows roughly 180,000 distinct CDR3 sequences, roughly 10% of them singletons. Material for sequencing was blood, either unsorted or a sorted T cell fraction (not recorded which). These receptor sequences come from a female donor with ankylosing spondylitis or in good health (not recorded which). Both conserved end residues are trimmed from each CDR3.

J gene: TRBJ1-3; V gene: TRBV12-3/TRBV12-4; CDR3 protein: ASNLLGFDGNTIY
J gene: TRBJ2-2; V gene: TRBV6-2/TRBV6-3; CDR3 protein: ATASEDSGGELF
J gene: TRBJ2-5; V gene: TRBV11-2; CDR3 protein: ASSFYSGNLETQY
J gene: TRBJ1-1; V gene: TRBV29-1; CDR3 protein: STTATVNTEAF
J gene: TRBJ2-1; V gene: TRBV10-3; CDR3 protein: AISESSSVGYNEQF
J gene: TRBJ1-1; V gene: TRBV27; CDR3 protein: ASSPDGGGSSEAF
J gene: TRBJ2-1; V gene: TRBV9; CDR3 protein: ASSVADSGRYNEQF
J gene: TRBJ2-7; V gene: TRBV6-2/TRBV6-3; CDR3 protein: ASSYSGGRNYEQY
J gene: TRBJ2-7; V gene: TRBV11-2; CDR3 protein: ASSLEQGLPHEQY
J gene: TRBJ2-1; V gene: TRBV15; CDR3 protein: ATSRTGTVYNEQF
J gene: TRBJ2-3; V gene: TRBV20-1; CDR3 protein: SARPTLAGEADTQY